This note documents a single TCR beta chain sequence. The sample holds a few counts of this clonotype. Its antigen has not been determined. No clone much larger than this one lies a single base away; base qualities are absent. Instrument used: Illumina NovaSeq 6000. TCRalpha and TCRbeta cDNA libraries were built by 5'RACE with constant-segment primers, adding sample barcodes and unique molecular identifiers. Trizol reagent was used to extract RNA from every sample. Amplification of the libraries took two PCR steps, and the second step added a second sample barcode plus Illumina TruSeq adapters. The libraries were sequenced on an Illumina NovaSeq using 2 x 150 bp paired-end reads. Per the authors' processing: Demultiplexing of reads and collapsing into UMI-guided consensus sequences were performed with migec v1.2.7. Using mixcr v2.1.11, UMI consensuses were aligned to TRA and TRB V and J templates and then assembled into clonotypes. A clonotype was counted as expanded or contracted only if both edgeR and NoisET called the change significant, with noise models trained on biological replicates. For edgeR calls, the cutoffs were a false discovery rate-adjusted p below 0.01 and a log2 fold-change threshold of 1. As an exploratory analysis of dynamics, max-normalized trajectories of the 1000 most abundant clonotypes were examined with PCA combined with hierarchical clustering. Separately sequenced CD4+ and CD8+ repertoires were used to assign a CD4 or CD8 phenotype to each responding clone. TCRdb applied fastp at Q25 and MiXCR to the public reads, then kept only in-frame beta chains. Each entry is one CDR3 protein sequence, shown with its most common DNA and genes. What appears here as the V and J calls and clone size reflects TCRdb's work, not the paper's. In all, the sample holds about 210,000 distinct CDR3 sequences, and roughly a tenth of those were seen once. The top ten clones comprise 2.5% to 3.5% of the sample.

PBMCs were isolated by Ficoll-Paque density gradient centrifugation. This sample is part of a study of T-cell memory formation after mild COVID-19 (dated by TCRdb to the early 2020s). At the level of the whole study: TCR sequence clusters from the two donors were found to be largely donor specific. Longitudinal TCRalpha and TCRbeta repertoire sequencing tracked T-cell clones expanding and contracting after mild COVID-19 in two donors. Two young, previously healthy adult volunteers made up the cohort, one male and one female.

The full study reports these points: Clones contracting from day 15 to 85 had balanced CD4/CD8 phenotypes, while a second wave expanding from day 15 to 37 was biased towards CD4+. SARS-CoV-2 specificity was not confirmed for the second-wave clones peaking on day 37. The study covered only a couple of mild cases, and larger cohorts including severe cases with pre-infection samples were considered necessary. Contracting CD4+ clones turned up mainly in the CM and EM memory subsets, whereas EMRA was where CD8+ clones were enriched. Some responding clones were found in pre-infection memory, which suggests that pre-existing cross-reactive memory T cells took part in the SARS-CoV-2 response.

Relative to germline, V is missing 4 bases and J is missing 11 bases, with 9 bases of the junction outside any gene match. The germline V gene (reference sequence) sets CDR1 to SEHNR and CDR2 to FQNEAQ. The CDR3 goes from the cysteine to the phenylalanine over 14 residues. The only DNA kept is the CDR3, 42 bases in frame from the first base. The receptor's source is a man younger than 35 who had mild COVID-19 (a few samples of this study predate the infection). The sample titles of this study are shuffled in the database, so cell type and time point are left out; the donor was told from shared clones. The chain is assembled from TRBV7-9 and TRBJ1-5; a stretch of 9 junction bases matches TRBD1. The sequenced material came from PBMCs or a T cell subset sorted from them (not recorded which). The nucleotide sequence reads TGTGCCAGCAGCTCGGACAGGGGAGTTTCGGCCCAGCATTTT. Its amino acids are CASSSDRGVSAQHF.